This T cell receptor beta chain was captured in a study of a mutant IDH1 vaccine in newly diagnosed glioma. The overall study: Every participant had undergone radiotherapy, temozolomide, or both before, and most underwent both.

The time point denotes: baseline, week 1 (first vaccination visit). Treatment in this sample: pre-vaccination baseline after standard-of-care therapy. New WHO grade 3 or 4 astrocytomas that were IDH1-mutant and ATRX-lost occurred in the donors. The table lists this clone with a count of one. Its antigen is not known. Here immunoSEQ multiplex PCR was the method, and the copy in TCRdb shows in-frame clones only, minus some. The sample holds over 20,000 clones, approximately 91% seen once. Overall study findings and caveats: Shifts in the top peripheral T cell clonotypes seemed unrelated to pseudoprogression. Among all patients, vaccine-induced immune responses occurred in roughly 93%.

Germline CDR1 SEHNR, CDR2 FQNEAQ (reference sequence). V lost 1 base, J lost 2 bases, and 2 bases stayed unmatched. The CDR3 runs to 15 residues. This specimen was PBMCs, taken from a glioma patient treated with radiotherapy, temozolomide or both. V usage is TRBV7-9 and J usage is TRBJ1-3, with 7 nucleotides matching TRBD1. The receptor was isolated from a man younger than 45 with glioma. This CDR3 reads CASSLDRGPGNTIYF. In DNA form, the CDR3 reads TGTGCCAGCAGCTTAGACAGGGGACCTGGAAACACCATATATTTT. Full variable domain (rest looked up from reference TRBV7-9 and TRBJ1-3): DTGVSQNPRHKITKRGQNVTFRCDPISEHNRLYWYRQTLGQGPEFLTYFQNEAQLEKSRLLSDRFSAERPKGSFSTLEIQRTEQGDSAMYLCASSLDRGPGNTIYFGEGSWLTVV.